This is a list of T cell receptor beta chains from one sample in a study of blood T cell repertoires in COVID-19. Sequenced by immunoSEQ multiplex PCR; TCRdb stores in-frame clones only, minus some. The top ten hold about 42% of the sample, which has around 36,000 clones, about four fifths seen once. Sequenced sample: peripheral blood. These receptors all stem from a man older than 75 with active or convalescent COVID-19. Each CDR3 is given with its conserved first and last residue. The D gene is left open where the match is weak. Only some rows state a clone size, as once, few, many or a class for expanded clones.

j_call clone_size v_call d_call cdr3_nt cdr3_aa
TRBJ2-5 once TRBV7-8 TRBD2 TGTGCCAGCAGCTTAGGACCGGGCGGGAGGGCCGAAGAGACCCAGTACTTC CASSLGPGGRAEETQYF
TRBJ2-2 . TRBV12-3/TRBV12-4 . TGTGCCAGCAGTGAGGAGTTTAGGGAGCTGTTTTTT CASSEEFRELFF
TRBJ2-1 . TRBV9 TRBD2 TGTGCCAGCAGCGTAGCTAGCGGGAGCCACAATGAGCAGTTCTTC CASSVASGSHNEQFF
TRBJ2-5 . TRBV5-1 TRBD1 TGCGCCAGCAGCTTGGAAACACAGGGGTCAAGAAAGACCCAGTACTTC CASSLETQGSRKTQYF
TRBJ2-5 once TRBV14 . TGTGCCAGCAGCCAAGGAAACAGGCTGACCCAGTACTTC CASSQGNRLTQYF
TRBJ2-1 . TRBV7-3 TRBD2 TGTGCCAGCAGCTTGGCCGGGACTAGCCTATACAATGAGCAGTTCTTC CASSLAGTSLYNEQFF
TRBJ2-3 . TRBV27 TRBD2 TGTGCCAGCAGTTTAGGGACTAGCGTTACAGGGAGAGATACGCAGTATTTT CASSLGTSVTGRDTQYF
TRBJ2-5 . TRBV6-2/TRBV6-3 TRBD1 TGTGCCAGCAGTTACAGACAGGGTGTAACCCAGTACTTC CASSYRQGVTQYF
TRBJ2-7 few TRBV6-5 . TGTGCCAGCGGAGGAGCCTACGAGCAGTACTTC CASGGAYEQYF
TRBJ2-7 once TRBV7-2 . TGTGCCAGCAGCTTAGAGGTCCGGACACTAAGGAACTTC CASSLEVRTLRNF
TRBJ2-2 . TRBV11-2 . TGTGCCAGCAGCTTCACACAGGCCGGGGAGCTGTTTTTT CASSFTQAGELFF
TRBJ2-5 few TRBV4-3 . TGCGCCAGCAGCCTAGACTGGGGCGATGCGGAGACCCAGTACTTC CASSLDWGDAETQYF
TRBJ2-7 . TRBV7-2 TRBD1 TGTGCCAGCAGCTCCCCGGGACAGGGGGCCCACGAGCAGTACTTC CASSSPGQGAHEQYF
TRBJ2-5 . TRBV4-2 . TGTGCCAGCAGCCGGGCCGGGAACCCCCAAGAGACCCAGTACTTC CASSRAGNPQETQYF
TRBJ1-2 . TRBV10-3 . TGTGCCATCAGTGACCCCGGGAGGGCGGGCTTCTATGGCTACACCTTC CAISDPGRAGFYGYTF
TRBJ2-7 . TRBV19 . TGTGCCAGTAGTATAGCCCCGAGGACTCCGGGGAACTACGAGCAGTACTTC CASSIAPRTPGNYEQYF
TRBJ1-1 . TRBV28 . TGTGCCAGCAGTTCCCCGGCGCGGACTGAAGCTTTCTTT CASSSPARTEAFF
TRBJ2-5 . TRBV13 TRBD1 TGTGCCAGCAGCTTCCGACAGGGGCAAGAGACCCAGTACTTC CASSFRQGQETQYF
TRBJ2-3 . TRBV24-1 . TGTGCCACCAGAGGACAGTCCACAGATACGCAGTATTTT CATRGQSTDTQYF
TRBJ2-3 . TRBV25-1 . TGTGCCAGCAGTCTAAATATCCCGCGAAGCACAGATACGCAGTATTTT CASSLNIPRSTDTQYF
TRBJ2-7 . TRBV6-2/TRBV6-3 TRBD2 TGTGCCAGCAGTTCCCCGGGACTAGCTATCTACGAGCAGTACTTC CASSSPGLAIYEQYF
TRBJ2-7 . TRBV5-5 TRBD1 TGTGCCAGCAGCTTGCTAACCACCGGGACAGGGGATTACGAGCAGTACTTC CASSLLTTGTGDYEQYF
TRBJ2-5 . TRBV9 TRBD2 TGTGCCAGCAGCCCTCGGGACTACCGCCAAGAGACCCAGTACTTC CASSPRDYRQETQYF
TRBJ2-1 once TRBV7-2 TRBD2 TGTGCCAGCAGCTTAGCGGTTGGGACTAGAAGTGAGCAGTTCTTC CASSLAVGTRSEQFF
TRBJ2-7 . TRBV2 . TGTGCCAGCAGGTTCCGGGGTTCTAGTAACGAGCAGTACTTC CASRFRGSSNEQYF
TRBJ1-1 . TRBV7-7 . TGTGCTAGCAGCTTGGAGGCTGGGGATCCTGAAGCTTTCTTT CASSLEAGDPEAFF
TRBJ1-2 . TRBV19 . TGTGCCAGTAGTATACGAACAGGGTTAGACTATGGCTACACCTTC CASSIRTGLDYGYTF
TRBJ1-1 few TRBV9 . TGTGCCAGCAGCGTTTGGGAAGAGGGTGAAGCTTTCTTT CASSVWEEGEAFF
TRBJ2-1 . TRBV5-1 TRBD2 TGCGCCAGCAGCTTGGGGACTAGCGGGAAGTCGGTCGATGAGCAGTTCTTC CASSLGTSGKSVDEQFF
TRBJ2-1 . TRBV6-5 . TGTGCCAGCGCCCGCCCGAGCTCCTACAATGAGCAGTTCTTC CASARPSSYNEQFF
TRBJ1-2 . TRBV9 TRBD1 TGTGCCAGCAGCGACGACAGGGGGCGTCGGAACTATGGCTACACCTTC CASSDDRGRRNYGYTF
TRBJ2-7 . TRBV10-3 TRBD2 TGTGCCATCAGTGAGGCGGGAGAGTTACCCGAGCAGTACTTC CAISEAGELPEQYF
TRBJ2-6 . TRBV5-1 . TGCGCCAGCTTTCAGGGGACTGGGGCCAACGTCCTGACTTTC CASFQGTGANVLTF
TRBJ2-5 . TRBV6-5 TRBD2 TGTGCCAGCAAGACTAGCGGTCGGGGGCGGGAGACCCAGTACTTC CASKTSGRGRETQYF
TRBJ2-5 . TRBV7-6 TRBD2 TGTGCCAGCAGAATAAGCGGGAGCGTAGAGACCCAGTACTTC CASRISGSVETQYF
TRBJ1-2 many TRBV7-9 TRBD1 TGTGCCAGCAGCCCAATAACAGGGGCAAACTATGGCTACACCTTC CASSPITGANYGYTF
TRBJ1-1 . TRBV18 . TGTGCCAGCTCAGACTCCGGGGTCCCGAACACTGAAGCTTTCTTT CASSDSGVPNTEAFF
TRBJ2-1 . TRBV19 TRBD1 TGTGCCAGTAGTGCCGACAGGGGTCATGAGCAGTTCTTC CASSADRGHEQFF
TRBJ2-7 few TRBV3-1/TRBV3-2 . TGTGCCAGCAGCCCACCCGGGGTGCGATACGAGCAGTACTTC CASSPPGVRYEQYF
TRBJ1-2 . TRBV5-1 . TGCGCCAGCAGCTTGGACCAGGCAGGCTATGGCTACACCTTC CASSLDQAGYGYTF
TRBJ1-2 few TRBV24-1 TRBD1 TGTGCCACCAGTGGAGGGGGCGGCTACACCTTC CATSGGGGYTF
TRBJ2-7 . TRBV3-1/TRBV3-2 TRBD2 TGTGCCAGCAGCCATTCTTCGGGCGGGAGTGTGTCCTACGAGCAGTACTTC CASSHSSGGSVSYEQYF
TRBJ1-2 . TRBV7-2 . TGTGCCAGCAGCCCGACAGCATACTATGGCTACACCTTC CASSPTAYYGYTF
TRBJ1-1 . TRBV6-5 . TGTGCCAGCAGTTACTCTGGGGAGGGGACTGAAGCTTTCTTT CASSYSGEGTEAFF
TRBJ2-1 . TRBV19 TRBD2 TGTGCCAGTAGTCTCTCAAGACTAGCGGGAGACAATGAGCAGTTCTTC CASSLSRLAGDNEQFF
TRBJ2-5 . TRBV4-2 . TGTGCCAGCAGCCGCCGACTGGATAGGGGAGGAGAGACCCAGTACTTC CASSRRLDRGGETQYF
TRBJ1-3 . TRBV14 . TGTGCCAGCAGCCGGGACGGGAGCTCTGGAAACACCATATATTTT CASSRDGSSGNTIYF
TRBJ2-1 . TRBV6-5 TRBD2 TGTGCCAGCAGTCTAGGGGGGACTAGCGGGAGGGTCCAGTTCTTC CASSLGGTSGRVQFF
TRBJ1-2 once TRBV7-2 TRBD1 TGTGCCAGCAGCCTCACAGCAGGGGGGTTTAACTATGGCTACACCTTC CASSLTAGGFNYGYTF
TRBJ2-7 . TRBV5-4 TRBD2 TGTGCCAGCAGCCAATCTAGCGGGGTCTCCTACGAGCAGTACTTC CASSQSSGVSYEQYF
TRBJ2-5 . TRBV21-1 . TGTGCCAGCAGCAAAGTCGGGACAGAAAAAGAGACCCAGTACTTC CASSKVGTEKETQYF
TRBJ2-4 . TRBV7-2 . TGTGCCAGCAGCCACGATACCGGGACTCGGCAGTACTTC CASSHDTGTRQYF
TRBJ2-5 . TRBV3-1/TRBV3-2 . TGTGCCAGCAGCCGGGTTCACAGGGAACAAGAGACCCAGTACTTC CASSRVHREQETQYF
TRBJ2-1 . TRBV7-3 . TGTGCCAGCAGCGCAAGCACGAATGAGCAGTTCTTC CASSASTNEQFF
TRBJ2-2 . TRBV19 . TGTGCCAGTAGTATGAGGTTAGGGAACACCGGGGAGCTGTTTTTT CASSMRLGNTGELFF
TRBJ1-2 . TRBV7-2 . TGTGCCAGCAGCTCACTGGGCCAGGGCTATGGCTACACCTTC CASSSLGQGYGYTF
TRBJ2-7 few TRBV6-2/TRBV6-3 . TGTGCCAGCAGTGGACTTGCAGAATCCTACGAGCAGTACTTC CASSGLAESYEQYF
TRBJ2-5 . TRBV6-2/TRBV6-3 TRBD2 TGTGCCAGCAGTGACGGACTAGCGGGGCAAGAGACCCAGTACTTC CASSDGLAGQETQYF
TRBJ1-1 . TRBV27 . TGTGCCAGCAGTTGGGGACTGTTGAACACTGAAGCTTTCTTT CASSWGLLNTEAFF
TRBJ2-1 . TRBV29-1 . TGCAGCGTTTTCCTGGAGGAAGGGAATGAGCAGTTCTTC CSVFLEEGNEQFF